This entry describes one TCR beta chain. These data belong to a study of immune evolution from preneoplasia to lung adenocarcinoma. Produced via immunoSEQ multiplex PCR; TCRdb's table is partial and in-frame only. The sample shows around 2,500 clones, approximately 40% of them seen only once. Germline values: CDR1 SQVTM, CDR2 ANQGSEA. The CDR3 is 13 amino acids. V trimming: 7 bases; J trimming: 5 bases; junction bases outside the gene matches: 6. The sample consisted of FFPE adjacent normal lung tissue. This sequence joins TRBV29-1 and TRBJ1-4; 8 bases are shared with TRBD1. The receptor's source is a person aged 60-79 years with lung adenocarcinoma. DNA for the CDR3: TGCAGCGCCGGTGGGACAGGAAATGAAAAACTGTTTTTT. It yields the protein CSAGGTGNEKLFF.